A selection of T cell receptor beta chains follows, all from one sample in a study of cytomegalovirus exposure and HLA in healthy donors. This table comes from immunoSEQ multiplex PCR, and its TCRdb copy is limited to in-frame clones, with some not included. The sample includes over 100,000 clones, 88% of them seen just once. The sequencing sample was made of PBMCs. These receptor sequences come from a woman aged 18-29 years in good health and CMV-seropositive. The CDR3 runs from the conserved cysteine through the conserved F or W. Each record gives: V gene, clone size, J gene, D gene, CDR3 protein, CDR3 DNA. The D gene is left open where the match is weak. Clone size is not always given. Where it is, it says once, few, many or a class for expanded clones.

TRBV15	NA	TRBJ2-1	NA	CATSRDSGFNEQFF	TGTGCCACCAGCAGGGATTCAGGGTTCAATGAGCAGTTCTTC
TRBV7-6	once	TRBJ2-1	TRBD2	CASSTLAGGFYNEQFF	TGTGCCAGCAGCACACTAGCGGGAGGTTTTTACAATGAGCAGTTCTTC
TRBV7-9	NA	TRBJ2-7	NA	CASQYRSSYEQYF	TGTGCCAGTCAGTACCGGAGCTCCTACGAGCAGTACTTC
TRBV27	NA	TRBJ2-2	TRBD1	CASSRQGTGELFF	TGTGCCAGCAGTCGACAGGGGACCGGGGAGCTGTTTTTT
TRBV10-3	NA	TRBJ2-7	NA	CAIRGSEGLSEQYF	TGTGCCATCAGGGGGTCGGAGGGTCTAAGCGAGCAGTACTTC
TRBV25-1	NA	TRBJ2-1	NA	CASSELLRDSTGNEQFF	TGTGCCAGCAGTGAACTTTTACGGGACTCCACTGGCAATGAGCAGTTCTTC
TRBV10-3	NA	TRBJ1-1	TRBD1	CAISVSMGTGATEAFF	TGTGCCATCAGTGTATCTATGGGGACAGGGGCCACTGAAGCTTTCTTT
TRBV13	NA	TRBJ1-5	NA	CASTQRGAGNQPQHF	TGTGCCAGCACCCAAAGAGGGGCGGGGAATCAGCCCCAGCATTTT
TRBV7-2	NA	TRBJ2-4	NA	CASSSLNGDIQYF	TGTGCCAGCAGCTCCCTTAACGGGGACATTCAGTACTTC
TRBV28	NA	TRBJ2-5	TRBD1	CASRPHSGQGRSQYF	TGTGCCAGCAGGCCACACTCCGGACAGGGGAGGTCCCAGTACTTC
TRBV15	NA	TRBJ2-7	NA	CATSRDLASYEQYF	TGTGCCACCAGCAGAGACCTGGCTTCCTACGAGCAGTACTTC
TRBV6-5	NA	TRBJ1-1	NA	CASSQTGIGSTEAFF	TGTGCCAGCAGTCAGACCGGGATTGGGAGCACTGAAGCTTTCTTT
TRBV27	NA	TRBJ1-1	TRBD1	CASSFDRGASEAFF	TGTGCCAGCAGTTTCGACAGGGGAGCATCTGAAGCTTTCTTT
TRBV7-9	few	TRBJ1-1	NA	CASSSQTARAFF	TGTGCCAGCAGCTCCCAGACAGCCAGAGCTTTCTTT
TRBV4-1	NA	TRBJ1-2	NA	CASSQAFIGIREPDNYGYTF	TGCGCCAGCAGCCAAGCTTTCATCGGGATAAGGGAGCCGGATAACTATGGCTACACCTTC
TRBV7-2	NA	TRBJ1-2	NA	CASKRPDAGFYGYTF	TGTGCCAGCAAGAGACCGGACGCGGGATTCTATGGCTACACCTTC
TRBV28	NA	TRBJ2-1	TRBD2	CASSPGGSGGYNEQFF	TGTGCCAGCAGTCCCGGTGGAAGCGGGGGTTACAATGAGCAGTTCTTC
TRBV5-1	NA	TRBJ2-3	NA	CASSLFPGTDTQYF	TGCGCCAGCAGCTTGTTCCCCGGGACAGATACGCAGTATTTT
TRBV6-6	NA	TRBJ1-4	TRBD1	CASRTTGFGEKLFF	TGTGCCAGCAGAACGACAGGGTTTGGGGAAAAACTGTTTTTT
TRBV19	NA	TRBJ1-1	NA	CASSMYREQTSF	TGTGCCAGTAGTATGTATCGGGAACAGACCTCCTTT
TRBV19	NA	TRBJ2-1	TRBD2	CASNLAGGRGNEQFF	TGTGCCAGTAACCTCGCGGGGGGCCGGGGAAATGAGCAGTTCTTC
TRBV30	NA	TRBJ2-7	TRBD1	CAWSTRTGTYEQYF	TGTGCCTGGAGTACACGGACAGGTACCTACGAGCAGTACTTC
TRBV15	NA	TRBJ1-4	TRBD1	CATGTGDEKLFF	TGTGCCACCGGGACAGGGGATGAAAAACTGTTTTTT
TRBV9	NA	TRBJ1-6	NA	CASSVSTEPGGGSPLHF	TGTGCCAGCAGCGTATCCACCGAGCCGGGGGGTGGGTCACCCCTCCACTTT
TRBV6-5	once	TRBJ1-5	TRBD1	CASRKDRGENQPQHF	TGTGCCAGCAGAAAAGACAGGGGAGAGAATCAGCCCCAGCATTTT
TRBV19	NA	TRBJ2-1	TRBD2	CASSRTSGRSYNEQFF	TGTGCCAGTAGCAGGACTAGCGGGAGATCCTACAATGAGCAGTTCTTC
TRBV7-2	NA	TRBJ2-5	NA	CASSLAGALGTQYF	TGTGCCAGCAGCTTAGCAGGGGCCCTAGGGACCCAGTACTTC
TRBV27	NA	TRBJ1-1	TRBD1	CASSLLAAGTGYTEAFF	TGTGCCAGCAGCCTACTGGCCGCCGGGACAGGTTACACTGAAGCTTTCTTT
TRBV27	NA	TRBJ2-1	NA	CASSLGGGPYNEQFF	TGTGCCAGCAGTTTGGGTGGCGGGCCCTACAATGAGCAGTTCTTC
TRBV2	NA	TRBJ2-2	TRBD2	CASSGQGGSTGELFF	TGTGCCAGCAGTGGCCAGGGCGGGAGCACCGGGGAGCTGTTTTTT
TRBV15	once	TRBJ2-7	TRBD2	CATSRSKLAGAYYEQYF	TGTGCCACCAGCAGATCTAAGTTAGCGGGAGCATACTACGAGCAGTACTTC
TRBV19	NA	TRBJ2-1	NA	CASTGLSYNEQFF	TGTGCCAGTACGGGACTCTCCTACAATGAGCAGTTCTTC
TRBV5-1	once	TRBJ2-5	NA	CASSLVGQTTLGWETQYF	TGCGCCAGCAGCTTGGTAGGACAGACCACCCTCGGCTGGGAGACCCAGTACTTC
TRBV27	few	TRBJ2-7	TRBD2	CASSFGQRGALYEQYF	TGTGCCAGCAGTTTTGGTCAGCGGGGGGCCCTCTACGAGCAGTACTTC
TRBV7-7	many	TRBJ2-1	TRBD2	CASSPQGLAGNYNEQFF	TGTGCTAGCAGCCCGCAGGGACTAGCGGGGAACTACAATGAGCAGTTCTTC
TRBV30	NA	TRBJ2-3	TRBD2	CAHGGGGGTDTQYF	TGTGCCCACGGTGGGGGGGGAGGCACAGATACGCAGTATTTT
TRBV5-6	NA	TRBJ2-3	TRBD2	CASSNPGLAGYTDTQYF	TGTGCCAGCAGCAACCCGGGACTAGCGGGATACACAGATACGCAGTATTTT
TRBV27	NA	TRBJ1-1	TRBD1	CASRTYRGNTEAFF	TGTGCCAGCAGAACGTACAGGGGGAACACTGAAGCTTTCTTT
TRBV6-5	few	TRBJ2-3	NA	CASSQGIAGTQYF	TGTGCCAGCAGTCAGGGGATAGCGGGTACGCAGTATTTT
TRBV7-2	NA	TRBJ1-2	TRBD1	CASSFLRQGAGGYTF	TGTGCCAGCAGCTTTCTGAGACAGGGGGCCGGTGGCTACACCTTC
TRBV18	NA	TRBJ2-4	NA	CASSPPVGAGTKNIQYF	TGTGCCAGCTCACCACCGGTCGGAGCGGGCACCAAAAACATTCAGTACTTC
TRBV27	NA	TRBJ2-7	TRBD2	CASSSQRGTHYEQYF	TGTGCCAGCAGTTCACAGCGGGGGACCCACTACGAGCAGTACTTC
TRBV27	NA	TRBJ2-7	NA	CASSLTGRTYEQYF	TGTGCCAGCAGTTTGACAGGTCGAACCTACGAGCAGTACTTC
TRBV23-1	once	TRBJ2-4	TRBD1	CASVFVTARGQFQYF	TGCGCCAGCGTATTCGTAACGGCCAGGGGGCAGTTTCAGTACTTC
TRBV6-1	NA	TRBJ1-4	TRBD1	CASSLQGATNEKLFF	TGTGCCAGCAGTCTACAGGGGGCTACTAATGAAAAACTGTTTTTT
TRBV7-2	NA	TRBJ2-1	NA	CASSLYRGFLDNEQFF	TGTGCCAGCAGCTTATATCGTGGCTTTCTTGACAATGAGCAGTTCTTC
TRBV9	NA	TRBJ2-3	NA	CASTGLSGESDTQYF	TGTGCCAGCACAGGGCTTAGCGGAGAATCAGATACGCAGTATTTT
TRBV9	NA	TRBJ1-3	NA	CASSVTGHSGNTIYF	TGTGCCAGCAGCGTTACAGGGCACTCTGGAAACACCATATATTTT
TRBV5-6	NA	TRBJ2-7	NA	CASSLGRQGFSEQYF	TGTGCCAGCAGCTTGGGCCGGCAGGGATTTAGCGAGCAGTACTTC
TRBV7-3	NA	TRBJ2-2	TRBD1	CASSLGGQGAIGELFF	TGTGCCAGCAGCTTAGGGGGACAGGGGGCGATCGGGGAGCTGTTTTTT
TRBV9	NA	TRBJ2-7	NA	CASSVGSGVAGYEQYF	TGTGCCAGCAGCGTAGGATCGGGGGTGGCGGGCTACGAGCAGTACTTC
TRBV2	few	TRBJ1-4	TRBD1	CASSPGQEKLFF	TGTGCCAGCAGTCCGGGACAGGAAAAACTGTTTTTT
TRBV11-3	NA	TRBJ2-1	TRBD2	CASKKREALGDEQFF	TGTGCCAGCAAGAAGCGGGAGGCGTTGGGGGATGAGCAGTTCTTC
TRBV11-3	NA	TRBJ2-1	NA	CASSLTPGSYNEQFF	TGTGCCAGCAGCTTAACCCCCGGGTCCTACAATGAGCAGTTCTTC
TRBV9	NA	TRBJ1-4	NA	CASSPDRGISTNEKLFF	TGTGCCAGCAGCCCGGACCGGGGTATCTCAACTAATGAAAAACTGTTTTTT